This TCR beta chain was identified in a study of blood T cell repertoires in COVID-19. Method: immunoSEQ multiplex PCR; TCRdb's copy keeps in-frame clones and lacks some. The sample has a few hundred thousand clones, roughly 89% seen once. The CDR3 covers 16 residues. Per germline, CDR1 LNHDA and CDR2 SQIVND (reference sequence). J was trimmed by 0 bases and V by 1 base; bases with no gene match: 1. Enrolled through a virtual design, the participants were between 18 and 89 years of age and came from fewer than 30 US areas. The sample comprised PBMCs or T cells enriched from blood (not recorded which). This clonotype was sampled from a woman aged 18 to 35 with acute COVID-19. The chain uses TRBV19 and TRBJ1-5; TRBD1 agrees at 9 bases. The CDR3 protein is CASSIGQGVSNQPQHF. The DNA for the CDR3 is TGTGCCAGTAGTATAGGACAGGGGGTTAGCAATCAGCCCCAGCATTTT.